This record concerns one TCR beta chain sequence. This clone has more than one count but fewer than ten. Which antigen it targets is not known. Base qualities are not provided; no much larger clone lies one nucleotide away. The record originates from a study of shared clonotypes between healthy human individuals (dated by TCRdb to 2020 to 2022). With respect to the entire study: Three men and a couple of women, aged 18 to 49 years, made up the cohort. For each donor, CD4 naive and CD4 memory were each run on three plates, CD8 naive on two plates, and CD8 memory on one plate. To increase sequencing depth and limit assay-specific biases, different laboratories used diverse techniques to prepare libraries and sequence TCR repertoires. The study deeply sequenced blood TCR repertoires of five healthy adults to estimate repertoire size and the extent of clonotype sharing between individuals. Between about 0.85 and 8.9 billion PBMCs per donor were obtained by leukapheresis.

General findings and caveats noted by the study authors: The small number of donors limited the genetic and exposure-history diversity represented. Naive subsets generally had larger estimated clonotype richness than memory subsets did. Pairwise subsampling indicated that sequencing depth was expected to affect the degree of clonotype sharing among donors. Compared with non-shared clonotypes, the clonotypes found in all four sorted-subset donors had higher generation probabilities. Across four donors, around 5% of naive CD4, approximately 3.6% of naive CD8, around 2.1% of memory CD4, and roughly 0.41% of memory CD8 clonotypes were shared. Even with the large sequencing depth, rarefaction of the sorted-subset datasets indicated that sequencing was incomplete. Sampling was restricted to blood, and TCR repertoires in tissue are likely to differ from TCR repertoires in blood.

The germline V gene specifies SGHDN as CDR1 and FVKESK as CDR2. The CDR3 starts with the cysteine, ends with the phenylalanine, and has 14 residues. Just the 42-base CDR3 DNA is kept, in frame starting at base 1. Relative to germline, V is missing 5 bases and J is missing 6 bases, with 8 bases of the junction outside any gene match. The donors were healthy, HIV-negative adults with no recently reported acute infections or vaccinations. Every donor was a Caucasian adult residing in Nashville, Tennessee, USA. Magnetic negative selection was used to enrich CD4+ T cells, after which naive cells were positively selected on CD45RA and the negative fraction became the memory subset. Blood was obtained by leukapheresis, after which PBMCs were separated by Ficoll-Histopaque density gradient centrifugation and cryopreserved in liquid nitrogen vapor phase. Analytical flow cytometry was used to check the purity and quantity of every magnetically sorted T cell population. Each sorted fraction had its genomic DNA isolated and then quantified by UV absorbance on a Nanodrop 2000c.

Using the deep immunoSEQ assay, TCR CDR3 regions were amplified from genomic DNA by multiplex PCR. Extracted genomic DNA from each cell subset was spread evenly across all wells of several immunoSEQ 96-well plates, with each plate serving as a replicate. For sorted subsets, each replicate PCR was loaded with roughly 190 ng genomic DNA, equivalent to about 33,000 T cell genomes. Purified libraries were quantified with a Qubit 3.0 fluorometer, sized on a Bioanalyzer 2100, and re-quantified with the KAPA Library Quantification kit. Every immunoSEQ 96-well plate was sequenced on a dedicated single-read 150-cycle Illumina NextSeq 550 flow cell. On the study's bioinformatics: Because the immunoSEQ output included only junctional sequences and no quality scores, the filtering could not be the same as the filtering used for full-length reads. Sequences were annotated with PyIR, a Python wrapper for IgBLAST v1.9, using IMGT germline references to assign V/J genes and CDR3. Reads with weak V/J assignments (E-value above 1e-6), missing CDR3, stop codons, out-of-frame junctions, or ambiguous translated residues were removed. V3J clonotypes were defined by identical inferred V gene, J gene, and CDR3 amino acid sequence. Percentage overlap between repertoires was calculated by dividing the number of shared unique clonotypes by the size of the smaller repertoire. Richness of each repertoire was evaluated using RTK rarefaction, the Chao1 estimator, and Recon v2.1 estimates of unobserved clonotypes. OLGA was used to compute generation probabilities for all TCRbeta clonotypes that the gDNA method yielded from four donors. The immuneACCESS repertoire file appears here via TCRdb, limited to in-frame rearrangements. These files lack a portion of the clones; in checked studies, under half of the deficit traces to unresolved V genes, and the cause of the others is not known. The DNA gave D and trimming, while V, J and clone size come from that table. The sample table records 300,000 to 350,000 clones; roughly 80% of these occur just once. Roughly 10% of the sample belongs to the ten largest clones.

Sequencing input: memory CD4+ T cells sorted from blood. Interpreted using the paper, the cell subset or site label stands for: CD45RA-negative fraction. The rearranged chain carries TRBV14 and TRBJ1-2; the central 8 bases match TRBD1. The clonotype was recovered from a man aged 25 to 40 in good health. The DNA sequence reads TGTGCCAGCAGCTATGGACAGGGTCGAGATGGCTACACCTTC. Its protein is CASSYGQGRDGYTF. The full variable domain, with segments outside the CDR3 supplied by the reference TRBV14 and TRBJ1-2 proteins, appears as EAGVTQFPSHSVIEKGQTVTLRCDPISGHDNLYWYRRVMGKEIKFLLHFVKESKQDESGMPNNRFLAERTGGTYSTLKVQPAELEDSGVYFCASSYGQGRDGYTFGSGTRLTVV.